Presented here are 10 T cell receptor beta chains from one specimen sequenced in a study of blood T cell repertoires in COVID-19 (dated by TCRdb to between 2020 and 2021). Libraries were built with the immunoSEQ multiplex PCR assay. TCRdb took this table from immuneACCESS and kept in-frame rearrangements with V and J called. Such tables lack part of the clones; where checked against another copy, unresolved V genes explain under half of the gap, and the rest is unexplained. For this sample the table gives about 250,000 clones, of which about 90% were detected only once. The ten largest clonotypes hold under 2.5% of the sample. Sequencing was carried out using peripheral blood. All receptors come from a woman in her sixties with COVID-19, enrolled during active disease.

This chain links TRBV7-2 with TRBJ2-1, with 12 bases fitting TRBD2. V lost 1 base to trimming and J lost 12 bases; unmatched junction nucleotides: 7. Germline loops: CDR1 SGHTA, CDR2 FQGNSA. The CDR3 extends over 15 amino acids. CDR3 region: CASSLELAGGPGQFF. The CDR3, as DNA: TGTGCCAGCAGCTTAGAGCTAGCGGGGGGGCCAGGGCAGTTCTTC.

This CDR3 reads CASSPPPGQGLNYGYTF. Here the CDR3 DNA reads TGTGCCAGCAGCCCTCCCCCTGGACAGGGCCTTAACTATGGCTACACCTTC. V usage is TRBV21-1 and J usage is TRBJ1-2; TRBD1 is the table's D call, not checked against the DNA. TRBV21-1 is a pseudogene. The CDR3 runs to 17 residues.

V and J are TRBV6-4 and TRBJ2-5, with 8 bases fitting TRBD2. Germline trimming cut 6 bases from V and 0 bases from J; bases unmatched to any gene: 6. CDR1 and CDR2 (germline): MRHNA, SNTAGT. The CDR3 covers 15 residues. CDR3 sequence reads: CASSPSGSYQETQYF. The DNA for the CDR3 is TGTGCCAGCAGCCCTAGCGGGTCGTACCAAGAGACCCAGTACTTC.

The chain has TRBV7-8 and TRBJ2-2; TRBD2 agrees at 7 bases. V shed 5 bases and J 6 bases; nucleotides not matched to a gene: 12. Germline loops: CDR1 SGHVS, CDR2 FQNEAQ. This CDR3 has 16 residues. The CDR3 region is CASSPRDYRGAGELFF. The CDR3 DNA reads as TGTGCCAGCAGCCCACGGGACTACCGGGGTGCCGGGGAGCTGTTTTTT.

The rearrangement uses TRBV18 and TRBJ1-2, with 9 bases matching TRBD1. CDR1 KGHSH and CDR2 LQKENI come from the germline V gene. J gave up 11 bases and V 2 bases, and 0 bases lay outside the gene matches. The CDR3 is made up of 11 amino acids. Here the CDR3 reads CASSPGTGYTF. As DNA, the CDR3 is TGTGCCAGCTCACCAGGGACAGGGTACACCTTC.

The chain couples TRBV9 to TRBJ1-6; possible D gene TRBD1, 5 bases. Germline CDR1 reads SGDLS; CDR2 reads YYNGEE. Trimming cost V 7 bases and J 7 bases, with 15 bases left between them. CDR3 length: 14 residues. CDR3 sequence: CASGWGDSNSPLHF. For the CDR3, the DNA is TGTGCCAGCGGCTGGGGGGATTCAAATTCACCCCTCCACTTT.

The chain links TRBV18 to TRBJ2-3; D may be TRBD1 (5 bases). With 1 base removed from V and 5 bases from J, the gap between germline ends came to 10 bases. This CDR3 has 14 amino acids. CDR1 and CDR2 from the germline V gene are KGHSH and LQKENI. CDR3 sequence: CASSPLSREDTQYF. The CDR3 DNA follows: TGTGCCAGCTCACCACTCTCCAGGGAAGATACGCAGTATTTT.

The J gene is TRBJ2-5, the V gene TRBV27; no clear D gene. Deletions cut 2 bases from V and 5 bases from J, with 12 bases between. CDR1 MNHEY and CDR2 SMNVEV come from the germline V gene (reference sequence). This CDR3 has 14 residues. CDR3 amino acids: CASSLSAVRETQYF. The DNA for the CDR3 is TGTGCCAGCAGTTTAAGCGCCGTACGGGAGACCCAGTACTTC.

The chain carries TRBV7-3 and TRBJ2-1; 8 bases map to TRBD2. CDR3 length: 16 amino acids. V gave up 2 bases and J gave up 2 bases; unmatched junction bases: 5. Germline V gene sequence: CDR1 SGHTA, CDR2 FQGTGA. CDR3 nucleotide sequence: TGTGCCAGCAGCTTAGCCGGGGGACTAGCCTACAATGAGCAGTTCTTC. Its protein product is CASSLAGGLAYNEQFF.

The chain uses TRBV2 and TRBJ2-7; 7 bases line up with TRBD1. In germline, CDR1 is SNHLY, CDR2 FYNNEI. The CDR3 totals 16 residues. Trimming cost V 3 bases and J 2 bases; bases outside gene matches: 10. The CDR3 nucleotides are TGTGCCAGCAGTGACCCCACACAGGGGAAGGCCTACGAGCAGTACTTC. This gives the protein CASSDPTQGKAYEQYF.